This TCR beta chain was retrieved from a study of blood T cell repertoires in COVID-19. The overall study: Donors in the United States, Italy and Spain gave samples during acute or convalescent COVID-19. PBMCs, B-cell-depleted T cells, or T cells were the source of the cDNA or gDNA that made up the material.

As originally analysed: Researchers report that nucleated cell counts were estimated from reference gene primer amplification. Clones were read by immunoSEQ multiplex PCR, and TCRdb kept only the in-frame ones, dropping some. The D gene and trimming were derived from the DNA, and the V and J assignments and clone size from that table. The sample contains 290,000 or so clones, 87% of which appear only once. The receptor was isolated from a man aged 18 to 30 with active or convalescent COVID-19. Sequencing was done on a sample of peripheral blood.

DNA for the CDR3: TGTGCCAGCAGCCTGACAGGGGTGGGAGATACGCAGTATTTT. Its translation: CASSLTGVGDTQYF. The J gene is TRBJ2-3, the V gene TRBV7-8; TRBD1 aligns across 8 bases. Germline V gene sequence: CDR1 SGHVS, CDR2 FQNEAQ. V dropped 5 bases and J dropped 5; count of bases not matched to a gene: 6. This CDR3 has 14 residues.